These 14 T cell receptor beta chains were all obtained from the same sample, sequenced in a study of PD-1 blockade in mismatch repair-deficient tumors. Specified time point: roughly 11-day in vitro stimulation with candidate neoantigen peptide 3. Their antigens are not known. The assay was immunoSEQ multiplex PCR, and TCRdb's table has in-frame clones only and misses some. This repertoire shows 9,000 to 10,000 clones, around nine tenths found once; its top ten account for roughly a tenth. The material sequenced was cells cultured in vitro, taken from a patient treated with pembrolizumab. Receptors were obtained from an adult with mismatch repair-deficient cancer.

J is TRBJ2-3 and V is TRBV30; 9 bases agree with TRBD2. V trimming: 2 bases; J trimming: 5 bases; junction bases outside the gene matches: 5. CDR1 and CDR2 from the germline V gene are GTSNPN and SVGIG (reference sequence). CDR3 size: 14 residues. The DNA for the CDR3 is TGTGCCTGGAGTAGCGGGAGGAAGATAGATACGCAGTATTTT. As protein: CAWSSGRKIDTQYF.

This CDR3 is CAWSQPPGYGYTF. In DNA, the CDR3 is TGTGCCTGGAGCCAACCCCCAGGGTATGGCTACACCTTC. The chain couples TRBV30 to TRBJ1-2, with a possible D match to TRBD1 (5 bases). The CDR3 contains 13 residues. Germline-derived CDR1 and CDR2 are GTSNPN and SVGIG (reference sequence). Trimming removed 3 bases at V and 5 bases at J, with 13 bases between.

V usage is TRBV5-4 and J usage is TRBJ2-3; 9 bases are shared with TRBD1. Germline lookup yields CDR1 SGHNT and CDR2 YYREEE (reference sequence). The CDR3 consists of 15 residues. V was clipped by 3 bases and J by 1 base; unmatched bases: 3. The CDR3 DNA sequence: TGTGCCAGCAGCTCTACAGGGGGCGGCACAGATACGCAGTATTTT. Translation gives CASSSTGGGTDTQYF.

V is TRBV19 and J is TRBJ2-6, with TRBD1 as a possible D gene (5 bases). The V gene lost 4 bases and the J gene lost 2 bases, with 12 bases spanning the gap. Germline CDR1 LNHDA, CDR2 SQIVND (reference sequence). The CDR3 is made up of 16 amino acids. In DNA, the CDR3 is TGTGCCAGTAGTACCCTCCCAGGGACTGGGGCCAACGTCCTGACTTTC. Its protein product is CASSTLPGTGANVLTF. The full variable domain, completed using reference TRBV19 and TRBJ2-6, is DGGITQSPKYLFRKEGQNVTLSCEQNLNHDAMYWYRQDPGQGLRLIYYSQIVNDFQKGDIAEGYSVSREKKESFPLTVTSAQKNPTAFYLCASSTLPGTGANVLTFGAGSRLTVL.

V gene TRBV5-1 combines with J gene TRBJ1-4; possibly TRBD1 for D (5 bases). This CDR3 is built from 16 residues. CDR1 is SGHRS and CDR2 is YFSETQ in the germline V gene. V lost 4 bases to trimming and J lost 7 bases, with 20 bases between them. In DNA form, the CDR3 reads TGCGCCAGCAGCCCTCGGACACTGCGGGTTGGTGAAAAACTGTTTTTT. This gives the protein CASSPRTLRVGEKLFF.

The rearrangement joins TRBV5-1 to TRBJ2-5; the match to TRBD2 covers 12 bases. The V segment lost 4 bases and the J segment 5 bases; nucleotides outside the gene matches: 9. There are 16 residues in the CDR3. CDR1 and CDR2 from the germline V gene are SGHRS and YFSETQ. CDR3 sequence (DNA): TGCGCCAGCAGCCTGAGACTAGCGGGAGATTTGGAGACCCAGTACTTC. The encoded protein is CASSLRLAGDLETQYF.

The gene calls are TRBV18 and TRBJ2-1; 12 nucleotides align to TRBD2. Germline lookup yields CDR1 KGHSH and CDR2 LQKENI. There are 15 residues in the CDR3. The trim removed 6 bases at V and 7 bases at J, leaving 7 bases unmatched. CDR3 in amino acids: CASSFPSGRANEQFF. DNA for the CDR3: TGTGCCAGCTCTTTTCCTAGCGGGAGGGCGAATGAGCAGTTCTTC.

The J gene is TRBJ2-4, the V gene TRBV5-4; D remains unclear. Looked up from germline, CDR1 is SGHNT and CDR2 is YYREEE (reference sequence). The V gene lost 3 bases and the J gene lost 0 bases, with 4 bases spanning the gap. The CDR3 runs 13 residues. DNA of the CDR3: TGTGCCAGCAGCTCCTTAGCCAAAAACATTCAGTACTTC. This codes for CASSSLAKNIQYF.

The chain employs TRBV19 and TRBJ1-4; weak D call: TRBD1 (5 bases). Germline loops: CDR1 LNHDA, CDR2 SQIVND (reference sequence). Trimming removed 0 bases from V and 16 bases from J, with 18 bases in between. The CDR3 is 14 residues long. The CDR3 DNA sequence: TGTGCCAGTAGTATAGATACGTGGGACGGAACTTGGTTTTTT. It codes for CASSIDTWDGTWFF.

This chain joins TRBV11-3 and TRBJ2-7; 7 nucleotides agree with TRBD1. The CDR3 sequence is 16 residues long. V shed 5 bases, J shed 0 bases, and the junction held 10 bases outside the gene matches. Germline CDR1 is SGHNT and CDR2 is YENEEA. Written as DNA, the CDR3 is TGTGCCAGCAGCCAAAGACAGGGTGAGAACTCCTACGAGCAGTACTTC. Translating it yields CASSQRQGENSYEQYF.

The J gene is TRBJ2-1, the V gene TRBV28; D is ambiguous. The germline V gene encodes CDR1 MDHEN and CDR2 SYDVKM. This CDR3 is built from 16 residues. Trimming stripped 4 bases from V and 3 bases from J, with 16 bases between. The CDR3 bases are TGTGCCAGCAGTTCCCCGTCATCGGGTAGCTACAATGAGCAGTTCTTC. Translation gives CASSSPSSGSYNEQFF.

V usage is TRBV18 and J usage is TRBJ2-5; TRBD1 is a possible D gene (5 bases). The CDR3 runs 16 residues. V was pared by 4 bases and J by 1 base, with 16 bases between. The germline gives CDR1 KGHSH, CDR2 LQKENI. CDR3 sequence: CASSRRLQAVQETQYF. The CDR3 coding sequence is TGTGCCAGCTCACGCCGCTTACAGGCTGTCCAAGAGACCCAGTACTTC.

V and J are TRBV4-1 and TRBJ2-7; TRBD2 agrees at 8 bases. CDR3 size: 13 residues. Germline V gene data show CDR1 as MGHRA and CDR2 as YSYEKL. With 5 bases clipped from V and 5 bases from J, the junction kept 5 bases outside the gene matches. CDR3 sequence: CASSDSGTHEQYF. The DNA of the CDR3 is TGCGCCAGCAGCGATAGCGGGACGCACGAGCAGTACTTC.

V and J are TRBV29-1 and TRBJ1-1, with a tentative D call TRBD1 (5 bases). The CDR3 length is 13 residues. Trimming took 0 bases from V and 11 from J, leaving 16 bases between them. Germline loops: CDR1 SQVTM, CDR2 ANQGSEA. DNA of the CDR3: TGCAGCGTTGAAGATGACAGCCCGGGGGGGGCTTTCTTT. It is translated as CSVEDDSPGGAFF.